Here is one T cell receptor (beta chain) with its context. Its antigen is currently unknown. This specimen belongs to a study of cytomegalovirus exposure and HLA in healthy donors. Whole-study results and caveats: Later analysis revealed greater clonal expansion in HLA-associated TCR beta chains than in equally common others. In a later analysis, DRB1 alleles had the most associated TCRs; HLA-C alleles the fewest.

The primer mix had 60 Vbeta and 13 Jbeta primers. Repertoires were generated with immunoSEQ multiplex PCR, while TCRdb's copy carries only in-frame clones and drops some. The repertoire includes roughly 200,000 clones, approximately 80% of them detected once, and around 1.9% sits in the top ten. V gave up 5 bases and J gave up 6 bases, with 13 bases separating them. This CDR3 contains 13 residues. Looked up from germline, CDR1 is SGHTA and CDR2 is FQGNSA. Sequencing input: PBMCs. The rearrangement joins TRBV7-2 to TRBJ1-1; no reliable D call. This clonotype was obtained from a woman aged 25 to 45 in good health and CMV-seronegative. CDR3 amino acids: CASSHPGRPEAFF. The DNA for the CDR3 is TGTGCCAGCAGCCACCCGGGTAGACCTGAAGCTTTCTTT.